A single sample gave rise to the 31 T cell receptor beta chains below, sequenced in a study of breast tumors, draining lymph nodes, adjacent tissues. TCRdb recomputed calls from the multiplex PCR reads with MiXCR, one row per CDR3 protein. Found here are around 190,000 distinct CDR3 sequences, 33% of them singletons; the top ten hold approximately 4.2%. Samples came from axillary lymph nodes draining the breast cancer. The specimen sequenced was axillary lymph node tissue. These receptors were collected from a female donor with breast cancer. Some clones in this sample may be carry-over from other donors' samples.

This clonotype appeared many times. The J gene is TRBJ1-1, the V gene TRBV15; TRBD1 aligns across 7 bases. The CDR3 length is 17 residues. V dropped 4 bases and J dropped 3; count of bases not matched to a gene: 14. Germline CDR1 and CDR2: LNHNV and YYDKDF (reference sequence). This CDR3 reads CATSTSRQGVGDTEAFF. In nucleotides, the CDR3 is TGTGCCACCAGCACCAGCCGACAGGGCGTGGGGGACACTGAAGCTTTCTTT.

There are many counts of this clonotype. The chain links TRBV7-6 to TRBJ1-6, with D hard to call. V lost 1 base and J lost 7, with 11 bases in between. Per the germline V gene, CDR1 is SGHVS and CDR2 is FNYEAQ. The CDR3 spans 15 residues. The CDR3 region is CASSLGSGSNSPLHF. CDR3 coding DNA: TGTGCCAGCAGCTTAGGTTCGGGCTCCAATTCACCCCTCCACTTT.

This clonotype was detected ten times or more. The genes are TRBV2 and TRBJ1-2; 7 nucleotides align to TRBD1. The CDR3 length is 14 residues. V trimming: 7 bases; J trimming: 3 bases; junction bases outside the gene matches: 8. Germline CDR1 reads SNHLY; CDR2 reads FYNNEI. The CDR3 DNA reads TGTGCCAGCACCGTAGGTGGGACAGACTATGGCTACACCTTC. This gives the protein CASTVGGTDYGYTF.

The genes are TRBV7-9 and TRBJ1-5; the D gene is possibly TRBD1 (6 bases). Per the germline V gene, CDR1 is SEHNR and CDR2 is FQNEAQ (reference sequence). V lost 5 bases to trimming and J lost 7 bases, with 18 bases between them. This CDR3 has 15 residues. DNA for the CDR3: TGTGCCAGCAGCGCACAGGGACATCGGGGACAGCCCCAGCATTTT. Its translation: CASSAQGHRGQPQHF.

This clonotype was picked up many times. CDR3 DNA sequence: TGTGCCCGGGGACAGGGGGTCGAGCAGTACTTC. Its translation is CARGQGVEQYF. The chain links TRBV30 to TRBJ2-7; 11 nucleotides match TRBD1. CDR1 is GTSNPN and CDR2 is SVGIG in the germline V gene (reference sequence). This CDR3 has 11 residues. Trimming removed 8 bases from V and 6 bases from J; junction bases left unmatched: 3.

Ten or more counts support this clonotype. The chain uses TRBV6-5 and TRBJ2-1, with D tentatively TRBD1 or TRBD2 (5 bases each). The germline V gene encodes CDR1 MNHEY and CDR2 SVGAGI. Between the trimmed V and J ends, which lost 3 bases and 9 bases, there was a span of 6 bases. The CDR3 is 11 residues long. The CDR3 region is CASSYGGEQFF. The CDR3 bases are TGTGCCAGCAGTTATGGGGGTGAGCAGTTCTTC.

Only a few counts were recorded for this clonotype. The chain recombines TRBV7-3 with TRBJ1-1; the D is unclear. Germline V gives CDR1 SGHTA, CDR2 FQGTGA. V lost 3 bases, J lost 0 bases, and 5 bases lay in between. The CDR3 is 13 residues long. CDR3 nucleotide sequence: TGTGCCAGCAGCTTGCAGATGAACACTGAAGCTTTCTTT. Its protein product is CASSLQMNTEAFF.

This clonotype was seen ten or more times. The V call is TRBV19, the J call TRBJ1-2; the D is unclear. V was cut by 1 base and J by 0 bases, with 15 bases left in between. The CDR3 is made up of 17 amino acids. CDR1 LNHDA and CDR2 SQIVND come from the germline V gene (reference sequence). This CDR3 reads CASSIVGLSTANYGYTF. CDR3 bases: TGTGCCAGTAGTATAGTAGGACTGTCAACAGCTAACTATGGCTACACCTTC.

Regarding this clonotype: One junction end does not reproduce the germline sequence, and a read error may be involved. The chain combines TRBV27 with TRBJ1-3; tentatively, D is TRBD1 (5 bases). Looked up from germline, CDR1 is MNHEY and CDR2 is SMNVEV (reference sequence). There are 12 residues in the CDR3. The CDR3 sequence: CASMGTGNTMYF. CDR3 nucleotides: TGTGCCAGCATGGGGACTGGAAACACCATGTATTTT.

This clonotype has just one count. The CDR3 bases are TGTGCCAGCAGCCACAGGGGACAGGGCAGCGGGGAGCTGTTTTTT. Its protein is CASSHRGQGSGELFF. The chain joins TRBV5-4 to TRBJ2-2; 9 bases align to TRBD1. Germline CDR1 reads SGHNT; CDR2 reads YYREEE (reference sequence). There are 15 residues in the CDR3. The V and J ends lost 4 bases and 7 bases, in that order; junction bases with no gene match: 8.

This clonotype was observed many times. The genes are TRBV6-5 and TRBJ1-6; possible D gene TRBD1, 6 bases. This CDR3 has 15 amino acids. The germline V and J ends were trimmed by 7 bases and 7 bases, with 17 bases remaining between them. Germline lookup yields CDR1 MNHEY and CDR2 SVGAGI. CDR3 region: CASTRWGAGNSPLHF. For the CDR3, the DNA is TGTGCCAGCACCCGGTGGGGGGCAGGGAATTCACCCCTCCACTTT.

The chain uses TRBV7-2 and TRBJ2-3; D perhaps matches TRBD2 (6 bases). CDR1 is SGHTA and CDR2 is FQGNSA in the germline V gene. Trimming took 4 bases from V and 4 from J, leaving 24 bases between them. This CDR3 contains 18 residues. The DNA of the CDR3 is TGTGCCAGCAGCTCCGGACTAACGGGCCTGAGTCCCTCAGATACGCAGTATTTT. Amino acids: CASSSGLTGLSPSDTQYF.

There are many counts of this clonotype. The rearrangement joins TRBV3-1 to TRBJ1-6; 9 bases agree with TRBD1. The V gene's germline CDR1 is LGHDT and CDR2 YNNKEL (reference sequence). With V trimmed by 4 bases and J by 8 bases, 6 bases remained unmatched. The CDR3 is made up of 15 amino acids. The CDR3 DNA reads TGTGCCAGCAGCCCACGCGGACAGGGGTATTCACCCCTCCACTTT. Translating gives CASSPRGQGYSPLHF.

Of note for this clonotype: A read error is the likely source, as a far larger clone sits one nucleotide away. This chain connects TRBV2 to TRBJ2-7; no clear D gene. Germline CDR1 reads SNHLY; CDR2 reads FYNNEI. The CDR3 is 11 amino acids. The chain's CDR3 is CASSSYYGQYF. Here the CDR3 DNA reads TGTGCCAGCAGTTCCTACTACGGGCAGTACTTC.

This clonotype has at least ten counts. V gene TRBV28 combines with J gene TRBJ2-3, with 9 bases fitting TRBD2. Germline assignment: CDR1 MDHEN and CDR2 SYDVKM. The CDR3 runs 16 residues. V dropped 8 bases and J dropped 3; count of bases not matched to a gene: 12. CDR3 sequence reads: CASLSLAGSGTDTQYF. CDR3 nucleotide sequence: TGTGCCAGCCTATCGCTAGCGGGGTCTGGGACAGATACGCAGTATTTT. The full variable domain, rest sourced from reference TRBV28 and TRBJ2-3, is DVKVTQSSRYLVKRTGEKVFLECVQDMDHENMFWYRQDPGLGLRLIYFSYDVKMKEKGDIPEGYSVSREKKERFSLILESASTNQTSMYLCASLSLAGSGTDTQYFGPGTRLTVL.

Many counts were recorded for this clonotype. The CDR3 nucleotides are TGTGCCAGCAGCCCCGGGACGAAGGATGAGCAGTTCTTC. This gives the protein CASSPGTKDEQFF. The rearrangement links TRBV11-2 to TRBJ2-1; tentatively, D is TRBD1 or TRBD2 (5 bases each). CDR3 size: 13 residues. CDR1 is SGHAT, CDR2 FQNNGV, per germline. Trimming took off 5 bases at V and 8 bases at J, with 13 bases between the two ends.

The sample holds many counts of this clonotype. This chain's CDR3 is CASSIFSGGYNEQFF. CDR3 in DNA: TGTGCCAGTAGTATTTTTAGCGGGGGGTACAATGAGCAGTTCTTC. This sequence joins TRBV19 and TRBJ2-1; 10 bases map to TRBD2. The CDR3 consists of 15 residues. V trimming: 3 bases; J trimming: 4 bases; junction bases outside the gene matches: 3. The germline gives CDR1 LNHDA, CDR2 SQIVND (reference sequence).

To note about this clonotype: A single base separates this from a much larger clone, so it may be a read error. The V call is TRBV9, the J call TRBJ2-1; D is perhaps TRBD2 (5 bases). In germline, CDR1 is SGDLS, CDR2 YYNGEE. CDR3 length equals 15 residues. The CDR3 sequence: CASSVDSGLNNEQLF. In DNA, the CDR3 is TGTGCCAGCAGCGTAGACAGCGGATTAAACAATGAGCAGCTCTTC.

Ten or more counts support this clonotype. This chain joins TRBV2 and TRBJ2-3; TRBD2 matches at 10 bases. The CDR3 runs 15 residues. CDR1 SNHLY and CDR2 FYNNEI come from the germline V gene. With 2 bases clipped from V and 4 bases from J, the junction kept 3 bases outside the gene matches. The chain's CDR3 is CASSELAGAADTQYF. The CDR3 DNA reads TGTGCCAGCAGTGAACTAGCGGGGGCCGCAGATACGCAGTATTTT.

Concerning this clonotype: The missing conserved phenylalanine or tryptophan at the end of this CDR3 makes a read error likely. The V call is TRBV7-9, the J call TRBJ2-7, with D tentatively TRBD2 (5 bases). Germline V gene sequence: CDR1 SEHNR, CDR2 FQNEAQ (reference sequence). This CDR3 comprises 15 residues. V lost 3 bases and J lost 2, with 14 bases in between. The CDR3 protein is CASSFGDCYPYEQYL. CDR3 nucleotide sequence: TGTGCCAGCAGCTTCGGGGATTGCTATCCCTACGAGCAGTACCTC.

This clonotype was recorded at least ten times. The chain carries TRBV4-2 and TRBJ2-3; 9 bases match TRBD2. The trim removed 2 bases at V and 2 bases at J, leaving 2 bases unmatched. CDR3 size: 15 residues. Germline V gives CDR1 LGHNA, CDR2 YNFKEQ. Here the CDR3 reads CASSQLAGDTDTQYF. The CDR3 DNA sequence: TGTGCCAGCAGCCAATTAGCGGGGGACACAGATACGCAGTATTTT.

This clonotype was found many times. The chain combines TRBV7-8 with TRBJ2-5, with D possibly being TRBD1 (5 bases). V lost 2 bases, J lost 6 bases, and 10 bases lay in between. Germline loops: CDR1 SGHVS, CDR2 FQNEAQ. The CDR3 has 13 amino acids. CDR3: CASSLNRQQTQYF. CDR3 nucleotide sequence: TGTGCCAGCAGCTTAAATCGACAGCAGACCCAGTACTTC.

This clonotype has ten or more counts. The chain combines TRBV20-1 with TRBJ2-7; 12 nucleotides agree with TRBD1. The germline CDR1 and CDR2 sequences are DFQATT and SNEGSKA (reference sequence). J gave up 7 bases and V 5 bases, and 9 bases lay outside the gene matches. This CDR3 spans 14 amino acids. The CDR3 DNA reads as TGCAGTGCTGTGCCGGGACAGGGGGCTGAAGAGCAGTACTTC. It yields the protein CSAVPGQGAEEQYF.

Of note for this clonotype: The CDR3 end shows no conserved phenylalanine or tryptophan, and so a read error is likely. It is unclear where the CDR3 begins or ends on the DNA, so no DNA is shown, and the CDR3 is as TCRdb lists it. The chain combines TRBV24-1 with TRBJ2-2. Germline values: CDR1 KGHDR, CDR2 SFDVKD. The CDR3 region is 16 residues in length, termini included. The CDR3 sequence is CATSDRSVSNTGELSS.

This clonotype was found many times. The chain carries TRBV7-9 and TRBJ1-2, with D possibly matching TRBD1 (5 bases). The V gene's germline CDR1 is SEHNR and CDR2 FQNEAQ (reference sequence). This CDR3 has 17 residues. V was cut by 1 base and J by 3 bases, with 18 bases left in between. CDR3 protein: CASSLGGNRGVDYGYTF. In nucleotides, the CDR3 is TGTGCCAGCAGCTTAGGAGGAAATCGAGGGGTCGACTATGGCTACACCTTC. Complete variable domain (other parts from reference TRBV7-9 and TRBJ1-2): DTGVSQNPRHKITKRGQNVTFRCDPISEHNRLYWYRQTLGQGPEFLTYFQNEAQLEKSRLLSDRFSAERPKGSFSTLEIQRTEQGDSAMYLCASSLGGNRGVDYGYTFGSGTRLTVV.

A remark on this clonotype: A read error may be the cause here, since a much bigger clone is one base away. The chain carries TRBV12-3 or TRBV12-4 and TRBJ2-5; D gene uncertain. V was pared by 8 bases and J by 4 bases, with 14 bases between. The CDR3 extends over 13 amino acids. Here the CDR3 reads CASGPTTGETQYF. CDR3 sequence (DNA): TGTGCCAGCGGTCCCACGACGGGAGAGACCCAGTACTTC.

This clonotype has a handful of counts. This may come from a read error, since a much larger clone is one base off. This chain connects TRBV14 to TRBJ2-5; D remains ambiguous. The CDR3 spans 15 residues. Germline loops: CDR1 SGHDN, CDR2 FVKESK. CDR3 DNA sequence: TGTGCCAGCAGCCAAGACCGCCTCCACCAAGAGACCCCGTACTTC. It encodes CASSQDRLHQETPYF.

This clonotype showed up many times. V is TRBV20-1 and J is TRBJ2-5; D remains unclear. The CDR3 runs to 13 residues. With 5 bases removed from V and 0 bases from J, the gap between germline ends came to 10 bases. Germline V lookup: CDR1 DFQATT, CDR2 SNEGSKA (reference sequence). CDR3 coding DNA: TGCAGTGCTGGCCCGGTGTACCAAGAGACCCAGTACTTC. This translates into CSAGPVYQETQYF.

Many counts were recorded for this clonotype. The chain is built from TRBV30 and TRBJ1-6; maybe TRBD1 (5 bases). Germline V gene lookup returns CDR1 GTSNPN and CDR2 SVGIG (reference sequence). Trimming took 0 bases from V and 10 from J, leaving 10 bases between them. CDR3 length: 13 amino acids. The CDR3 reads CAWSVQERSPLHF. The CDR3 nucleotides are TGTGCCTGGAGTGTACAGGAAAGGTCACCCCTCCACTTT.

This chain links TRBV3-1 with TRBJ1-3, with a possible D match to TRBD1 (5 bases). The CDR3 length is 14 residues. CDR1 is LGHDT and CDR2 is YNNKEL in the germline V gene (reference sequence). V lost 4 bases to trimming and J lost 4 bases, with 11 bases between them. Written as DNA, the CDR3 is TGTGCCAGCAGCCCCCTCGGGGCCGGAAACACCATATATTTT. Its protein product is CASSPLGAGNTIYF. The complete variable domain, with remaining parts taken from reference TRBV3-1 and TRBJ1-3, reads DTAVSQTPKYLVTQMGNDKSIKCEQNLGHDTMYWYKQDSKKFLKIMFSYNNKELIINETVPNRFSPKSPDKAHLNLHINSLELGDSAVYFCASSPLGAGNTIYFGEGSWLTVV.

This clonotype was picked up many times. V is TRBV4-1 and J is TRBJ2-3; 11 positions agree with TRBD2. CDR3 size: 15 residues. The germline CDR1 and CDR2 sequences are MGHRA and YSYEKL. V lost 6 bases to trimming and J lost 6 bases; unmatched junction nucleotides: 8. The CDR3 is CASRLTSGRMDTQYF. The CDR3 DNA reads TGCGCCAGCAGACTTACTAGCGGGAGAATGGATACGCAGTATTTT.